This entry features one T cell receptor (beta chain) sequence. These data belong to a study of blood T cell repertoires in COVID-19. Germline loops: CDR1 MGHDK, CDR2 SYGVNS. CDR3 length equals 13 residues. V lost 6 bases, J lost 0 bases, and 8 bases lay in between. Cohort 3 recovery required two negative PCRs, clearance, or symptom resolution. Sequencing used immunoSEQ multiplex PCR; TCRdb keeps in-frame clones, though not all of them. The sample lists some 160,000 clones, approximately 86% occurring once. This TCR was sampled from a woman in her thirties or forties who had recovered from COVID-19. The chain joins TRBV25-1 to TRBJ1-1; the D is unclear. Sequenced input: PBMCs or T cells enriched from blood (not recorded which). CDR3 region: CASRISVNTEAFF. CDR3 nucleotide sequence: TGTGCCAGCAGGATCTCAGTGAACACTGAAGCTTTCTTT.